This T cell receptor (beta chain) originates from a study of OX40 agonist ivuxolimab in advanced cancers. The protocol was immunoSEQ multiplex PCR, while the TCRdb copy is restricted to in-frame clones and leaves out a portion. The sample lists approximately 68,000 clones; approximately 87% were seen once. After removal of 1 base from V and 5 bases from J, the junction contained 18 bases not matched to a gene. Germline assignment: CDR1 SSHAT and CDR2 FNYEAQ (reference sequence). This CDR3 spans 21 amino acids. The chain links TRBV7-7 to TRBJ1-5; the match to TRBD1 covers 12 bases. The sequence came from an adult with an advanced solid tumor such as melanoma, head and neck, liver or kidney cancer. Source: CD4+ or CD8+ T cells sorted from blood, taken in a trial of the OX40 agonist ivuxolimab. CDR3 nucleotides: TGTGCCAGCAGCTTAGAGGGGACAGGGGGCGGAAGGCCAAGGGGCCATCAGCCCCAGCATTTT. Residues: CASSLEGTGGGRPRGHQPQHF.